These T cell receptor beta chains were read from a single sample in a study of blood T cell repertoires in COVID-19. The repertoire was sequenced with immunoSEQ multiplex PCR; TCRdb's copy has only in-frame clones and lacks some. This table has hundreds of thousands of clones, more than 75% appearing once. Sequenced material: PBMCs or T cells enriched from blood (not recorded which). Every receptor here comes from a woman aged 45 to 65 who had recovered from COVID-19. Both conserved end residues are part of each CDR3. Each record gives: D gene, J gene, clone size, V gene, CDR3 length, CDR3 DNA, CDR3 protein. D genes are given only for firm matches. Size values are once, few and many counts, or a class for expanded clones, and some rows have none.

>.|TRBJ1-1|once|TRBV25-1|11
TGTGCCAGCCGCGGGACGGCTGAAGCTTTCTTT
CASRGTAEAFF
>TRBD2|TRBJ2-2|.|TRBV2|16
TGTGCCAGCAGTGGGGCGCTAGCGGAAACTACCGGGGAGCTGTTTTTT
CASSGALAETTGELFF
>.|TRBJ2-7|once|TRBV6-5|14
TGTGCCAGCAGTTACTCGATCAGGTCCTACGAGCAGTACTTC
CASSYSIRSYEQYF
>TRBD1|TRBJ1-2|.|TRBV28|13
TGTGCCAGCAGTTCGACAGGGTCGTTGCGCTACACCTTC
CASSSTGSLRYTF
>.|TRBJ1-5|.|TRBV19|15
TGTGCCAGTAGTAGCTGGGGGGGGCGCGTTCAGCCCCAGCATTTT
CASSSWGGRVQPQHF
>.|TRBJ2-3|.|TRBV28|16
TGTGCCAGCAGTACTACGGACTGGCTTAGCACAGATACGCAGTATTTT
CASSTTDWLSTDTQYF
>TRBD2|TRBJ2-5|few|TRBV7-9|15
TGTGCCAGCAGCTCCTCCGGGACTAGCGCGGAGACCCAGTACTTC
CASSSSGTSAETQYF
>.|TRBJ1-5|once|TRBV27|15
TGTGCCAGCAGTTTATACTCGGGGGGCGGTCAGCCCCAGCATTTT
CASSLYSGGGQPQHF
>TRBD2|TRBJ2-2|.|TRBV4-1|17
TGCGCCAGCAGCCAAGTGCTAGCGGGAGTTGTGACCGGGGAGCTGTTTTTT
CASSQVLAGVVTGELFF
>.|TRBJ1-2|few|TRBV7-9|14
TGTGCCAGCAGTAGGGACTTCCGAAACTATGGCTACACCTTC
CASSRDFRNYGYTF
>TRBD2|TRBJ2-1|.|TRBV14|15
TGTGCCAGCAGCCAGGGACTAAATTCCCACAATGAGCAGTTCTTC
CASSQGLNSHNEQFF
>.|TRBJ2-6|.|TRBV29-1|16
TGCAGCGTGGCCGGTTCAGGGTTCTCTGGGGCCAACGTCCTGACTTTC
CSVAGSGFSGANVLTF
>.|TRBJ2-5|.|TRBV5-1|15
TGCGCCAGCAGCTACGCGACTGACCCCGGGGAGACCCAGTACTTC
CASSYATDPGETQYF
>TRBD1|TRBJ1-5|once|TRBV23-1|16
TGCGCCAGCAGTCCCCTAAAAACAGGGGTTTGCCAGCCCCAGCATTTT
CASSPLKTGVCQPQHF
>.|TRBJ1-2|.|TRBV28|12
TGTGCCATGAGGCCCCTTTCGGGAGGCTACACCTTC
CAMRPLSGGYTF
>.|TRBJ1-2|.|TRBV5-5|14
TGTGCCAGCAGCATCCGAGGGGGTAGCCATGGCTACACCTTC
CASSIRGGSHGYTF
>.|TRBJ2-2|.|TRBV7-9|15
TGTGCCAGCAGCCACAGGGTAGGAAACACCGGGGAGCTGTTTTTT
CASSHRVGNTGELFF
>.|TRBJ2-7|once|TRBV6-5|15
TGTGCCAGCAGTTACGGGACTTACCGTTCCTACGAGCAGTACTTC
CASSYGTYRSYEQYF
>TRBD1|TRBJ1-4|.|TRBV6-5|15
TGTGCCAGCGGGGGACAGGGGGAGTGGGATGAAAAACTGTTTTTT
CASGGQGEWDEKLFF
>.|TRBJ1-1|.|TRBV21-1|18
TGTGCCAGCAGCAAAGGAAGTGGGCAGGGAGGGATGAACACTGAAGCTTTCTTT
CASSKGSGQGGMNTEAFF
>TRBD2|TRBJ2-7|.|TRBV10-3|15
TGTGCCATCAGCCGAAGGGTAGCGGGAGATCACGAGCAGTACTTC
CAISRRVAGDHEQYF
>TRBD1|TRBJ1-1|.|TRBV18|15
TGTGCCAGCTCATCGGTATTGACAGGGGCCACTGAAGCTTTCTTT
CASSSVLTGATEAFF
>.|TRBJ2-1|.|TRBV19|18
TGTGCCAGTAGTATACGAGGCCGGGGACAAGACACCTACAATGAGCAGTTCTTC
CASSIRGRGQDTYNEQFF
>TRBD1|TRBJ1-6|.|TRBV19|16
TGTGCCAGTAGTATAACCGGGGACAGAGTTAATTCACCCCTCCACTTT
CASSITGDRVNSPLHF
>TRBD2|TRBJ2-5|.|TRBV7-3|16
TGTGCCAGCAGCTTGGGTAGCGGGAGGGTCGGAGAGACCCAGTACTTC
CASSLGSGRVGETQYF
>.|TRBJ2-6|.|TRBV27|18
TGTGCCAGCAGCCCCCACAGGGTCTTAACCTCTGGGGCCAACGTCCTGACTTTC
CASSPHRVLTSGANVLTF
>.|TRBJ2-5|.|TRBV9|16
TGTGCCAGCAGCGTAGATCAAGGAGGGTCCGGGGAGACCCAGTACTTC
CASSVDQGGSGETQYF
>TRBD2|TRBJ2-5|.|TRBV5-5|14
TGTGCCAGCAGTTTGACTAGCAGCCAAGAGACCCAGTACTTC
CASSLTSSQETQYF
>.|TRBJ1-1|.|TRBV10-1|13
TGCGCCAGCAGCGGACAGCTGAACACTGAAGCTTTCTTT
CASSGQLNTEAFF
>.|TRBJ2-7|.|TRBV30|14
TGTGCCTGGAGTCCAGGGGAGAGAATCGACGAGCAGTACTTC
CAWSPGERIDEQYF
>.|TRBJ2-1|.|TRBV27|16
TGTGCCAGCAGTTTTGGTGGGAGGTACTCCTACAATGAGCAGTTCTTC
CASSFGGRYSYNEQFF
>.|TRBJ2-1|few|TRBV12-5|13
TGTGCTAGTGGTTTGGGTATCTACAATGAGCAGTTCTTC
CASGLGIYNEQFF
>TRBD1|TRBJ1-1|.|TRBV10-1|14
TGCGCCAGCAGGGAAACAAGACAGGGTGGTGAAGCTTTCTTT
CASRETRQGGEAFF
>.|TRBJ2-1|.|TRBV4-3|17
TGCGCCAGCAGTCAAGGAGACCCTCTAGCGACCTGGAATGAGCAGTTCTTC
CASSQGDPLATWNEQFF
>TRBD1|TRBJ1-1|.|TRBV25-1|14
TGTGCCAGCAGTGTTCAGGGGGCGGCCGCTGAAGCTTTCTTT
CASSVQGAAAEAFF
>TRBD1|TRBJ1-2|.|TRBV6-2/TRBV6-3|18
TGTGCCAGCAGCCCTAGGGGGCAGGGGGCCCTACCTAACTATGGCTACACCTTC
CASSPRGQGALPNYGYTF
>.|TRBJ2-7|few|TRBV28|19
TGTGCCAGCAGTTTGGTGGGGTCGTTAGAGGCTAGCGAGTCCTACGAGCAGTACTTC
CASSLVGSLEASESYEQYF
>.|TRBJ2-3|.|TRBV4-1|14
TGCGCCAGCGCAAGCGGGCGCTACACAGATACGCAGTATTTT
CASASGRYTDTQYF
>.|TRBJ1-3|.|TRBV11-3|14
TGTGCCAGCAGCTCCTCCCCCTCTGGAAACACCATATATTTT
CASSSSPSGNTIYF
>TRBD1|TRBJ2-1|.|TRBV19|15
TGTGCCAGTAGTTCAACAGGGGGCGCGAATGATGAGCAGTTCTTC
CASSSTGGANDEQFF
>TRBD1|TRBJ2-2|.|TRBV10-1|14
TGCGCCAGCAGTGGGGACAGTAGGCCCGGGGAGCTGTTTTTT
CASSGDSRPGELFF
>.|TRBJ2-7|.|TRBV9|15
TGTGCCAGCAGCGTAGCTACGGGGGTATCCTACGAGCAGTACTTC
CASSVATGVSYEQYF
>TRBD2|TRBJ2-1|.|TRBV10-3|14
TGTGCCATCTCACCCGCGGGAGGGAGGCATGAGCAGTTCTTC
CAISPAGGRHEQFF
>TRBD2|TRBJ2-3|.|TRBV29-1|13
TGCAGCGTTGAATCGGCTAGCGGAGATACGCAGTATTTT
CSVESASGDTQYF
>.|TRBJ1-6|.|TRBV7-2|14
TGTGCCAGCAGCCGGATACGGGAGAATTCACCCCTCCACTTT
CASSRIRENSPLHF
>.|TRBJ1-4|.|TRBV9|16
TGTGCCAGCAGCGTAGGAGAGAGCCTATACAATGAAAAACTGTTTTTT
CASSVGESLYNEKLFF
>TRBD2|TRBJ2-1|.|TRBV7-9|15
TGTGCCAGCAGCTTTATCAGGACTAGTATATGGGAGCAGTTCTTC
CASSFIRTSIWEQFF
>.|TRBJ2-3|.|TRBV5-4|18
TGTGCCAGCAGCTCAGGATACCGGGACTTCTGGGACACAGATACGCAGTATTTT
CASSSGYRDFWDTDTQYF
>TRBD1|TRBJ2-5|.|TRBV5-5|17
TGTGCCAGCAGCTTGACGGGACAGAACAAGAGGGGAGAGACCCAGTACTTC
CASSLTGQNKRGETQYF
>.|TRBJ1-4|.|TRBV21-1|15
TGTGCCAGCAGCAAAAGACGGACAGTTAATGAAAAACTGTTTTTT
CASSKRRTVNEKLFF
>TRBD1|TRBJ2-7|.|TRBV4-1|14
TGCGCCAGCAGCCACTCGGACAGGGCCTACGAGCAGTACTTC
CASSHSDRAYEQYF
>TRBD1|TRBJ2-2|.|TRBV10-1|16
TGCGCCAGCAGGGACATACAGGGGGCCTACACCGGGGAGCTGTTTTTT
CASRDIQGAYTGELFF
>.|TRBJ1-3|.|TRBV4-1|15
TGCGCCAGCAGCCAAGAGGTAGTCTCTGGAAACACCATATATTTT
CASSQEVVSGNTIYF
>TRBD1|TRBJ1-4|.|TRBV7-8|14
TGTGCCAGCAGCCTGGACAGGGGGAATGAAAAACTGTTTTTT
CASSLDRGNEKLFF
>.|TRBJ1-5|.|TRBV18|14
TGTGCCAGCTCACCAAAGGGGGGGGGTCAGCCCCAGCATTTT
CASSPKGGGQPQHF
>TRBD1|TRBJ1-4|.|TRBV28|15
TGTGCCAGCAGTTTAGCAGGGGGCGGTAATGAAAAACTGTTTTTT
CASSLAGGGNEKLFF
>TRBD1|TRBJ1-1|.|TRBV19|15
TGTGCCAGTAGAAACGCGGGACAGGGGGGGACTGAAGCTTTCTTT
CASRNAGQGGTEAFF
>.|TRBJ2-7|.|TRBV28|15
TGTGCCAGCAGTTTAGACTCTATGAGGGACTACGAGCAGTACTTC
CASSLDSMRDYEQYF
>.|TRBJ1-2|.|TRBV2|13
TGTGCCAGCAGTGACGAACTGAATTATGGCTACACCTTC
CASSDELNYGYTF